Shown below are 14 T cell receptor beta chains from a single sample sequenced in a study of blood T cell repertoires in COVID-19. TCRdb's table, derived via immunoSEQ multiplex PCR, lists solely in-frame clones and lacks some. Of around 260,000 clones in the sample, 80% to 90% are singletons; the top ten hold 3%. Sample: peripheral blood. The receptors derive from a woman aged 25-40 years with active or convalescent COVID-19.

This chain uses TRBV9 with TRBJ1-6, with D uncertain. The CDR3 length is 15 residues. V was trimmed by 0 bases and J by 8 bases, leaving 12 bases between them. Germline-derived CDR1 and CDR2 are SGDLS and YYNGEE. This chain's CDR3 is CASSVGGTTYSPLHF. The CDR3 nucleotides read TGTGCCAGCAGCGTAGGCGGAACAACCTATTCACCCCTCCACTTT.

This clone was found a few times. The CDR3 reads CASSIGPQETQYF. DNA for the CDR3: TGTGCCAGTAGTATAGGTCCGCAAGAGACCCAGTACTTC. V usage is TRBV19 and J usage is TRBJ2-5; D remains unclear. This CDR3 has 13 amino acids. Trimming left V 1 base short and J 2 bases short, with 5 bases between. The V gene's germline CDR1 is LNHDA and CDR2 SQIVND (reference sequence).

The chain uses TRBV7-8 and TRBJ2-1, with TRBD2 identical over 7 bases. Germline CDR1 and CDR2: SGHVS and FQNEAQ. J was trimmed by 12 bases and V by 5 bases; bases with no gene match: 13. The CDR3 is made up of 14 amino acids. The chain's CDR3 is CASSPRRGGVGQFF. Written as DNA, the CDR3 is TGTGCCAGCAGCCCCCGGCGCGGGGGTGTTGGGCAGTTCTTC. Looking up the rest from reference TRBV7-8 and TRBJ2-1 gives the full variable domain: GAGVSQSPRYKVAKRGQDVALRCDPISGHVSLFWYQQALGQGPEFLTYFQNEAQLDKSGLPSDRFFAERPEGSVSTLKIQRTQQEDSAVYLCASSPRRGGVGQFFGPGTRLTVL.

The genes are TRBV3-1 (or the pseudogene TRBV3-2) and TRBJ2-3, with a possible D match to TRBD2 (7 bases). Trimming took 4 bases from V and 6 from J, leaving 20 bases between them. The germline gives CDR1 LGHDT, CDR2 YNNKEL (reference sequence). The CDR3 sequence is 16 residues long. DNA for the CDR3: TGTGCCAGCAGCCGACTGGGGGGGGGCTTCATGGATACGCAGTATTTT. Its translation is CASSRLGGGFMDTQYF.

The CDR3 sequence is CSVDSAGGNEQYF. For the CDR3, the DNA is TGCAGCGTTGACTCAGCGGGGGGTAACGAGCAGTACTTC. The chain combines TRBV29-1 with TRBJ2-7; 9 bases line up with TRBD2. Germline values: CDR1 SQVTM, CDR2 ANQGSEA. The CDR3 contains 13 residues. Trimming removed 3 bases from V and 5 bases from J; junction bases left unmatched: 5.

The CDR3 sequence is CASSMDRERLREKLFF. The CDR3 DNA reads as TGTGCCAGCAGCATGGACAGGGAGCGGTTGAGGGAAAAACTGTTTTTT. This chain uses TRBV6-2 or TRBV6-3 with TRBJ1-4; 8 positions match TRBD1. CDR3 length: 16 residues. The V gene end was trimmed by 6 bases and the J gene end by 8 bases; junction bases not matched to a gene: 14. Looked up from germline, CDR1 is MNHEY and CDR2 is SVGEGT.

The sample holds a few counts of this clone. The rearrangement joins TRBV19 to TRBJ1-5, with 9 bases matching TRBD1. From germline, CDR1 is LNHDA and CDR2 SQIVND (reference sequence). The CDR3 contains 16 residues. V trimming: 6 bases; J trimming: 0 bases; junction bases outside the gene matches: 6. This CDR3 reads CASRPGTGYSNQPQHF. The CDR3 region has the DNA TGTGCCAGTAGACCCGGGACAGGGTATAGCAATCAGCCCCAGCATTTT. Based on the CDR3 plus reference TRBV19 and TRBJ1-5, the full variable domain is DGGITQSPKYLFRKEGQNVTLSCEQNLNHDAMYWYRQDPGQGLRLIYYSQIVNDFQKGDIAEGYSVSREKKESFPLTVTSAQKNPTAFYLCASRPGTGYSNQPQHFGDGTRLSIL.

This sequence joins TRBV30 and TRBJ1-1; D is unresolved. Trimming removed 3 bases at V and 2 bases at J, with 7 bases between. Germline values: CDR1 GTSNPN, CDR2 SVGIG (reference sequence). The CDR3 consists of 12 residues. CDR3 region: CAWRPGNTEAFF. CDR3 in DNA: TGTGCCTGGAGGCCGGGAAACACTGAAGCTTTCTTT.

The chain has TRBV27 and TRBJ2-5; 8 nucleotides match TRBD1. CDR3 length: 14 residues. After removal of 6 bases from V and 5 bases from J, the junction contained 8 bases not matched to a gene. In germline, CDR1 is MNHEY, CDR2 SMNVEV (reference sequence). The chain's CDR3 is CASSRQGARETQYF. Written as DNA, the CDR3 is TGTGCCAGCAGCCGCCAGGGGGCAAGGGAGACCCAGTACTTC.

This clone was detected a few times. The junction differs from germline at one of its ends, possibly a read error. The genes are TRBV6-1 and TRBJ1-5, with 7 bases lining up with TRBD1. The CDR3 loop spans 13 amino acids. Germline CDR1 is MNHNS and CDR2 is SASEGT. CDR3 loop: CASSEVMRGQTNF. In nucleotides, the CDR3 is TGTGCCAGCAGTGAAGTTATGAGGGGACAGACGAATTTT.

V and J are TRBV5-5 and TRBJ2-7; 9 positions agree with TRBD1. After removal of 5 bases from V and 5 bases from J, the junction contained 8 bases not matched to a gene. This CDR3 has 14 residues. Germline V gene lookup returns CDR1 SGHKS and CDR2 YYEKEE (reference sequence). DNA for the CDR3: TGTGCCAGCAGACCCGGGACAGGGTCCCACGAGCAGTACTTC. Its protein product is CASRPGTGSHEQYF.

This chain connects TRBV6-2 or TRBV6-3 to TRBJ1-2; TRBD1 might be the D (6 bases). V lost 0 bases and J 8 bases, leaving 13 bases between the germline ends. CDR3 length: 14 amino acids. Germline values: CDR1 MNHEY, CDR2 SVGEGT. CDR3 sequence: CASSYSNRERGYTF. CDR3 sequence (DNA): TGTGCCAGCAGTTACTCGAACAGGGAGAGAGGCTACACCTTC.

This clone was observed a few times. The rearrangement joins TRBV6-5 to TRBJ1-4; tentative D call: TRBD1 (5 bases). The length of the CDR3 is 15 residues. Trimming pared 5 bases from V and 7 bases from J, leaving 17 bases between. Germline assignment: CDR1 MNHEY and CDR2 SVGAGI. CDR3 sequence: CASSTRQREFEKLFF. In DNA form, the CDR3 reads TGTGCCAGCAGTACACGACAGCGTGAATTTGAAAAACTGTTTTTT.

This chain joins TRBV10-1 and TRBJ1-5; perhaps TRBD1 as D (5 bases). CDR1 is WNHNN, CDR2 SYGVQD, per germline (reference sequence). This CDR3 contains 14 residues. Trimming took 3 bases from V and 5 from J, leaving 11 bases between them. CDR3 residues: CASSDGGFDQPQHF. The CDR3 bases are TGCGCCAGCAGTGACGGGGGTTTCGATCAGCCCCAGCATTTT.